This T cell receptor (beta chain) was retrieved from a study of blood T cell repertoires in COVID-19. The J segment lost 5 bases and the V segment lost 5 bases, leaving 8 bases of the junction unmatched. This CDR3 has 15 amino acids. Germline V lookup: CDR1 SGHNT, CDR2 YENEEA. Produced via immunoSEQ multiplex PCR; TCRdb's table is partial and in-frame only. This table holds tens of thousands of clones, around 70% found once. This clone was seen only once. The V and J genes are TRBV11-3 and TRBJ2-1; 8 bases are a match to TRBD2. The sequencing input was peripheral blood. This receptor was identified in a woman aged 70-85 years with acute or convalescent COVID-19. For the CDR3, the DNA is TGTGCCAGCAGCAAGGTCGGGGGGGCCAACAATGAGCAGTTCTTC. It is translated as CASSKVGGANNEQFF.